This T cell receptor beta chain was sequenced during a study of blood T cell repertoires in COVID-19. The CDR3 is 15 amino acids. Germline V lookup: CDR1 SEHNR, CDR2 FQNEAQ (reference sequence). With 5 bases clipped from V and 6 bases from J, the junction kept 6 bases outside the gene matches. Here immunoSEQ multiplex PCR was the method, and the copy in TCRdb shows in-frame clones only, minus some. The sample records 200,000 to 250,000 clones, approximately 91% being singletons. The chain combines TRBV7-9 with TRBJ1-6; 8 bases are shared with TRBD1. The sample was peripheral blood. The sequence was collected from a woman aged 40 to 55 who had recovered from COVID-19. CDR3 sequence: CASSPGTGVNSPLHF. Here the CDR3 DNA reads TGTGCCAGCAGCCCTGGGACAGGAGTTAATTCACCCCTCCACTTT.